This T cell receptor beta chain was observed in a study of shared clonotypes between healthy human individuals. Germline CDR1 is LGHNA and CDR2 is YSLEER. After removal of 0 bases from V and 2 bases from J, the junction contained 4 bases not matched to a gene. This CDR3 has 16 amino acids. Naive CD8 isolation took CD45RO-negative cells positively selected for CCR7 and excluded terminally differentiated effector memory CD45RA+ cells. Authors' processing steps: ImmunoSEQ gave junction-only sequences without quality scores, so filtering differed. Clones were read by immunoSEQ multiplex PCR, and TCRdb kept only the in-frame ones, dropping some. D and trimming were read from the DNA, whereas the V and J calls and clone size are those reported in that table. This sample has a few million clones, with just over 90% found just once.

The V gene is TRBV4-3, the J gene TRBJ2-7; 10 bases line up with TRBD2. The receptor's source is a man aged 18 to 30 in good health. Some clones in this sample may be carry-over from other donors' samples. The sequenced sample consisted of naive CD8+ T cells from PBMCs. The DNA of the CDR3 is TGCGCCAGCAGCCAAGAGCTAGCGGGGGCCACCTACGAGCAGTACTTC. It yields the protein CASSQELAGATYEQYF.